A single sample is the source of the 25 T cell receptor beta chains below, sequenced in a study of blood T cell repertoires in COVID-19. Clones were sequenced by immunoSEQ multiplex PCR, and TCRdb holds only the in-frame ones, with some missing. The repertoire holds around 300,000 clones, with roughly 87% as singletons. Sequenced: peripheral blood. The receptors here all came from a man aged 18 to 29 with active or convalescent COVID-19.

The chain employs TRBV6-5 and TRBJ2-1; 7 nucleotides line up with TRBD2. The germline V gene has CDR1 MNHEY and CDR2 SVGAGI. The CDR3 totals 15 residues. V shed 0 bases and J 8 bases; nucleotides not matched to a gene: 7. CDR3 in DNA: TGTGCCAGCAGTTACTCGGTGGGGGGGGTCGATGAGCAGTTCTTC. This codes for CASSYSVGGVDEQFF.

This clone occurred once. The chain has TRBV6-5 and TRBJ2-2; the D gene is possibly TRBD2 (6 bases). V was shortened by 7 bases and J by 6 bases, with 18 bases between the two germline ends. Germline V gives CDR1 MNHEY, CDR2 SVGAGI. The CDR3 has 15 residues. The CDR3 DNA sequence: TGTGCCAGCACCTTAATCCCGGGGAGGCCCGGGGAGCTGTTTTTT. It specifies CASTLIPGRPGELFF.

V gene TRBV7-9 combines with J gene TRBJ2-1, with a weak D call TRBD2 (5 bases). CDR3 length: 13 residues. The V gene lost 11 bases and the J gene lost 8 bases, with 19 bases spanning the gap. The germline gives CDR1 SEHNR, CDR2 FQNEAQ (reference sequence). CDR3 protein: CAGGPATSYEQFF. CDR3 nucleotide sequence: TGTGCCGGAGGACCAGCCACCTCGTATGAGCAGTTCTTC.

The chain has TRBV10-2 and TRBJ2-5, with D maybe TRBD2 (6 bases). V was shortened by 4 bases and J by 5 bases, with 17 bases between the two germline ends. Germline CDR1 WSHSY, CDR2 SAAADI. This CDR3 contains 15 residues. CDR3 DNA: TGCGCCAGCAGTGGTTCGGGAGTACGGTTGGAGACCCAGTACTTC. Its translation is CASSGSGVRLETQYF.

The gene calls are TRBV4-1 and TRBJ2-1; 13 positions match TRBD2. J was trimmed by 4 bases and V by 3 bases; bases with no gene match: 3. CDR1 and CDR2 (germline): MGHRA, YSYEKL. This CDR3 region has 16 residues. The CDR3: CASSQGLAGSYNEQFF. The DNA for the CDR3 is TGCGCCAGCAGCCAGGGACTAGCGGGATCGTACAATGAGCAGTTCTTC.

The count of this clone is one. The chain employs TRBV6-1 and TRBJ1-6; D is perhaps TRBD1 (6 bases). The CDR3 length is 16 residues. The V end was cut by 4 bases, the J end by 9 bases, with 19 bases between. Germline V gives CDR1 MNHNS, CDR2 SASEGT. The CDR3 spells CASSGGWAGDGSPLHF. CDR3 nucleotide sequence: TGTGCCAGCAGTGGGGGCTGGGCAGGGGATGGTTCACCCCTCCACTTT.

The chain is built from TRBV7-8 and TRBJ2-1; no firm D call. CDR3 size: 11 residues. V shed 4 bases and J shed 7 bases, with 5 bases lying between them. The germline gives CDR1 SGHVS, CDR2 FQNEAQ. CDR3 region: CASSSGNEQFF. In DNA form, the CDR3 reads TGTGCCAGCAGCTCCGGTAATGAGCAGTTCTTC.

Note on this clone: The sample has other DNA sequences that encode this CDR3 too. The V call is TRBV10-3, the J call TRBJ2-2; D is undetermined. This CDR3 comprises 14 residues. Germline CDR1 and CDR2: ENHRY and SYGVKD. Trimming removed 3 bases at V and 4 bases at J, with 9 bases between. The CDR3 bases are TGTGCCATCAGTGAAGCAGGTCCCACCGGGGAGCTGTTTTTT. It translates to CAISEAGPTGELFF.

This clone was counted once. V usage is TRBV28 and J usage is TRBJ2-7; a weak D match, TRBD2 (7 bases). The CDR3 totals 14 residues. In germline, CDR1 is MDHEN, CDR2 SYDVKM. Trimming stripped 7 bases from V and 0 bases from J, with 13 bases between. CDR3 region: CASKGGGDSYEQYF. The DNA for the CDR3 is TGTGCCAGCAAAGGGGGGGGTGACTCCTACGAGCAGTACTTC.

The chain combines TRBV7-2 with TRBJ1-2, with D possibly TRBD1 on 6 matching bases. V lost 3 bases, J lost 6 bases, and 11 bases lay in between. The CDR3 covers 13 residues. Germline V gene lookup returns CDR1 SGHTA and CDR2 FQGNSA. The CDR3 spells CASSLNRVDGYTF. The DNA for the CDR3 is TGTGCCAGCAGCTTGAACAGGGTGGATGGCTACACCTTC.

As regards this clone: Other nucleotide sequences from this sample produce the same CDR3. The rearrangement links TRBV15 to TRBJ1-6, with D possibly matching TRBD1 (6 bases). V lost 0 bases, J lost 10 bases, and 7 bases lay in between. Germline V gene data show CDR1 as LNHNV and CDR2 as YYDKDF (reference sequence). This CDR3 is built from 13 residues. The CDR3 sequence is CATSRDRGSPLHF. CDR3 in DNA: TGTGCCACCAGCAGAGATAGGGGGTCACCCCTCCACTTT.

The chain couples TRBV5-6 to TRBJ2-3, with 14 bases that match TRBD2. V shed 3 bases, J shed 0 bases, and the junction held 6 bases outside the gene matches. CDR3 size: 18 residues. Germline CDR1 reads SGHDT; CDR2 reads YYEEEE. CDR3 sequence: CASSYGTSGGASTDTQYF. CDR3 nucleotides: TGTGCCAGCAGCTACGGGACTAGCGGGGGAGCTAGCACAGATACGCAGTATTTT.

The V and J genes are TRBV4-1 and TRBJ1-2; D uncertain. This CDR3 spans 17 amino acids. Germline V gives CDR1 MGHRA, CDR2 YSYEKL. The V end was cut by 1 base, the J end by 4 bases, with 19 bases between. The CDR3 here is CASSQAGNREILYGYTF. The CDR3 DNA reads as TGCGCCAGCAGCCAAGCGGGGAACAGAGAAATACTCTATGGCTACACCTTC.

In this sample, this clone turned up a few times. V is TRBV6-5 and J is TRBJ1-2; 8 nucleotides agree with TRBD1. The CDR3 loop spans 12 amino acids. The V segment lost 6 bases and the J segment 7 bases; nucleotides outside the gene matches: 4. Germline V gene lookup returns CDR1 MNHEY and CDR2 SVGAGI. CDR3 protein: CASRDRGTGYTF. In nucleotides, the CDR3 is TGTGCCAGCAGAGACAGGGGTACTGGCTACACCTTC.

V is TRBV4-1 and J is TRBJ1-2; D might be TRBD1 (6 bases). The CDR3 is 15 residues long. Between the trimmed V and J ends, which lost 1 base and 0 bases, there was a span of 9 bases. Looked up from germline, CDR1 is MGHRA and CDR2 is YSYEKL. CDR3 amino acids: CASSQGAGANYGYTF. CDR3 nucleotide sequence: TGCGCCAGCAGCCAAGGGGCAGGGGCTAACTATGGCTACACCTTC.

This chain joins TRBV5-1 and TRBJ2-7; D gene ambiguous. Trimming removed 1 base from V and 3 bases from J, with 14 bases in between. The CDR3 loop spans 15 amino acids. Looked up from germline, CDR1 is SGHRS and CDR2 is YFSETQ. Here the CDR3 reads CASSLWAEARYEQYF. DNA of the CDR3: TGCGCCAGCAGCTTGTGGGCCGAAGCCCGCTACGAGCAGTACTTC.

Written as DNA, the CDR3 is TGCAGCCCACGCCAGGCCTCACCCCTCCACTTT. Translated: CSPRQASPLHF. V is TRBV29-1 and J is TRBJ1-6; D uncertain. Trimming pared 8 bases from V and 10 bases from J, leaving 12 bases between. The CDR3 runs 11 residues. Germline V gene sequence: CDR1 SQVTM, CDR2 ANQGSEA.

This chain joins TRBV19 and TRBJ2-1, with D hard to call. This CDR3 has 12 residues. Trimming removed 1 base from V and 7 bases from J, with 5 bases in between. Per germline, CDR1 LNHDA and CDR2 SQIVND (reference sequence). CDR3 in amino acids: CASSIGQNEQFF. The DNA for the CDR3 is TGTGCCAGTAGTATAGGGCAAAATGAGCAGTTCTTC. Filled out from reference TRBV19 and TRBJ2-1, the complete variable domain reads DGGITQSPKYLFRKEGQNVTLSCEQNLNHDAMYWYRQDPGQGLRLIYYSQIVNDFQKGDIAEGYSVSREKKESFPLTVTSAQKNPTAFYLCASSIGQNEQFFGPGTRLTVL.

DNA for the CDR3: TGTGCCAGCAGCTTAGCGGAGACAGGGGCGCACATTTATAATTCACCCCTCCACTTT. Protein sequence: CASSLAETGAHIYNSPLHF. This rearrangement joins TRBV7-6 to TRBJ1-6, with TRBD1 matching over 8 bases. The CDR3 length is 19 residues. In germline, CDR1 is SGHVS, CDR2 FNYEAQ. J was trimmed by 4 bases and V by 0 bases; bases with no gene match: 11.

A single count supports this clone. V gene TRBV5-1 combines with J gene TRBJ1-1; a weak D match, TRBD1 (5 bases). V dropped 0 bases and J dropped 1 base, with 7 bases sitting between them. This CDR3 has 14 amino acids. CDR1 is SGHRS, CDR2 YFSETQ, per germline. CDR3 in DNA: TGCGCCAGCAGCTTGGACGGACAGAACACTGAAGCTTTCTTT. Its protein product is CASSLDGQNTEAFF.

This rearrangement joins TRBV18 to TRBJ2-3; the D gene is possibly TRBD2 (5 bases). Trimming took 6 bases from V and 0 from J, leaving 13 bases between them. CDR3 length: 15 residues. Germline V gives CDR1 KGHSH, CDR2 LQKENI. The CDR3 nucleotides are TGTGCCAGCTCCCCCGGGGAATATAGCACAGATACGCAGTATTTT. Protein sequence: CASSPGEYSTDTQYF.

The chain carries TRBV19 and TRBJ2-1; 7 bases fit TRBD2. Germline CDR1 reads LNHDA; CDR2 reads SQIVND (reference sequence). The trim removed 4 bases at V and 2 bases at J, leaving 2 bases unmatched. This CDR3 has 14 amino acids. DNA of the CDR3: TGTGCCAGTAGTAGCGGGGGAGCCTACAATGAGCAGTTCTTC. Translating it yields CASSSGGAYNEQFF.

Only one count was recorded for this clone. This chain uses TRBV7-2 with TRBJ1-4, with 10 nucleotides matching TRBD1. The CDR3 sequence is 15 residues long. Trimming at V came to 2 bases and at J to 7 bases, leaving 4 bases not matched to a gene. Germline V gene lookup returns CDR1 SGHTA and CDR2 FQGNSA. The CDR3 DNA is TGTGCCAGCAGCTTACAGACAGGGGGCACTGAAAAACTGTTTTTT. Amino acids: CASSLQTGGTEKLFF.

The CDR3 nucleotides are TGTGCCAGTAGAGCGCTCTCTGGGGCCAACGTCCTGACTTTC. Protein: CASRALSGANVLTF. The rearrangement links TRBV19 to TRBJ2-6; D is undetermined. This CDR3 has 14 amino acids. Germline V gene lookup returns CDR1 LNHDA and CDR2 SQIVND (reference sequence). V lost 6 bases to trimming and J lost 0 bases, with 6 bases between them.

The rearrangement links TRBV5-1 to TRBJ1-3; 7 bases are a match to TRBD1. Germline V gene lookup returns CDR1 SGHRS and CDR2 YFSETQ. The CDR3 totals 15 residues. V was pared by 4 bases and J by 4 bases, with 8 bases of the junction left unmatched. The CDR3 protein is CASSNPQGSGNTIYF. DNA for the CDR3: TGCGCCAGCAGCAATCCACAGGGGTCCGGAAACACCATATATTTT.